Below, 25 T cell receptor beta chains from the same sample are listed, as sequenced in a study of cytomegalovirus exposure and HLA in healthy donors. Primers: 60 Vbeta forward and 13 Jbeta reverse. Profiling relied on immunoSEQ multiplex PCR, and the TCRdb table lists in-frame clones only, not all of them. Of 150,000 to 200,000 clones listed, over 70% are singletons. The sequencing input was PBMCs. These receptors all come from a man over 45 in good health and CMV-seropositive.

The V call is TRBV6-5, the J call TRBJ1-1; D gene ambiguous. The V gene's germline CDR1 is MNHEY and CDR2 SVGAGI. V was shortened by 0 bases and J by 4 bases, with 12 bases between the two germline ends. The CDR3 loop spans 15 amino acids. The CDR3 DNA sequence: TGTGCCAGCAGTTACTCGAGAGGTTCTCGCACTGAAGCTTTCTTT. Translation gives CASSYSRGSRTEAFF.

The V gene is TRBV7-8, the J gene TRBJ2-7; 8 nucleotides line up with TRBD2. The ends lost 5 bases at V and 3 bases at J; junction bases unmatched: 9. CDR3 size: 15 residues. Germline V lookup: CDR1 SGHVS, CDR2 FQNEAQ. DNA for the CDR3: TGTGCCAGCAGCCCTTCCCGGGGGGGATACTACGAGCAGTACTTC. The encoded protein is CASSPSRGGYYEQYF.

This chain connects TRBV6-1 to TRBJ1-2; D is perhaps TRBD1 (5 bases). From germline, CDR1 is MNHNS and CDR2 SASEGT. CDR3 length: 14 residues. Trimming removed 6 bases at V and 0 bases at J, with 11 bases between. CDR3 residues: CASRPTGANYGYTF. The CDR3 bases are TGTGCCAGCAGACCCACAGGTGCTAACTATGGCTACACCTTC.

The V gene is TRBV6-6, the J gene TRBJ2-7; 9 bases match TRBD2. The V gene end was trimmed by 6 bases and the J gene end by 2 bases; junction bases not matched to a gene: 8. CDR3 length: 15 amino acids. Germline CDR1 MNHNY, CDR2 SVGAGI (reference sequence). CDR3 protein: CASRLSGSPPYEQYF. CDR3 in DNA: TGTGCCAGCAGACTTAGCGGGAGCCCTCCCTACGAGCAGTACTTC.

The V call is TRBV14, the J call TRBJ1-1; D ambiguous. Germline V CDR1 and CDR2: SGHDN, FVKESK. The CDR3 has 14 residues. The ends were cut back, 3 bases at V and 8 bases at J, with 16 bases in the middle. The CDR3 DNA reads TGTGCCAGCAGCCAGCTAGGGAGCCCCTACGAAGCTTTCTTT. Protein product: CASSQLGSPYEAFF.

In this sample, this clone turned up once. The V gene is TRBV19, the J gene TRBJ2-5, with D possibly TRBD1 on 5 matching bases. CDR1 and CDR2 from the germline V gene are LNHDA and SQIVND (reference sequence). CDR3 length: 12 amino acids. Trimming took off 4 bases at V and 4 bases at J, with 7 bases between the two ends. The CDR3 protein is CASSRRGETQYF. Written as DNA, the CDR3 is TGTGCCAGTAGTAGAAGGGGAGAGACCCAGTACTTC. The whole variable domain, filled in from reference TRBV19 and TRBJ2-5, reads DGGITQSPKYLFRKEGQNVTLSCEQNLNHDAMYWYRQDPGQGLRLIYYSQIVNDFQKGDIAEGYSVSREKKESFPLTVTSAQKNPTAFYLCASSRRGETQYFGPGTRLLVL.

J is TRBJ2-3 and V is TRBV11-2; D is unresolved. This CDR3 is built from 14 residues. In germline, CDR1 is SGHAT, CDR2 FQNNGV. The V gene lost 3 bases and the J gene lost 0 bases, with 7 bases spanning the gap. CDR3 in amino acids: CASSFAASTDTQYF. The CDR3 nucleotides read TGTGCCAGCAGCTTCGCAGCGAGCACAGATACGCAGTATTTT.

The chain links TRBV7-2 to TRBJ2-1, with 8 bases aligning to TRBD1. CDR1 is SGHTA, CDR2 FQGNSA, per germline. Trimming removed 5 bases from V and 7 bases from J; junction bases left unmatched: 10. CDR3 length equals 15 residues. The CDR3 region is CASSTGGTISNEQFF. CDR3 bases: TGTGCCAGCAGCACAGGGGGAACTATCTCTAATGAGCAGTTCTTC.

The chain employs TRBV5-1 and TRBJ1-3, with no clear D. This CDR3 region has 15 residues. V gave up 0 bases and J gave up 2 bases, with 9 bases separating them. The V gene's germline CDR1 is SGHRS and CDR2 YFSETQ. As DNA, the CDR3 is TGCGCCAGCAGCTTGGCCGAGGGTGCTGGAAACACCATATATTTT. The encoded protein is CASSLAEGAGNTIYF.

This chain joins TRBV6-5 and TRBJ2-7; D may be TRBD2 (5 bases). Per germline, CDR1 MNHEY and CDR2 SVGAGI. The V gene lost 0 bases and the J gene lost 7 bases, with 19 bases spanning the gap. The CDR3 has 16 amino acids. CDR3 sequence: CASSYSMEEEPGEQYF. The CDR3 DNA is TGTGCCAGCAGTTACTCGATGGAGGAGGAACCGGGGGAGCAGTACTTC.

The rearrangement joins TRBV6-5 to TRBJ1-2; D might be TRBD1 (6 bases). The CDR3 sequence is 15 residues long. V lost 5 bases and J 1 base, leaving 14 bases between the germline ends. Germline V lookup: CDR1 MNHEY, CDR2 SVGAGI. CDR3 nucleotides: TGTGCCAGCAGTCCATCGGACAGCTTTAACTATGGCTACACCTTC. It translates to CASSPSDSFNYGYTF.

This rearrangement joins TRBV4-1 to TRBJ2-7; D may be TRBD2 (5 bases). Trimming removed 1 base at V and 4 bases at J, with 17 bases between. Germline V lookup: CDR1 MGHRA, CDR2 YSYEKL. CDR3 size: 16 residues. DNA of the CDR3: TGCGCCAGCAGCCAAGGGGCGGGCCGGACCTTGTACGAGCAGTACTTC. Translating gives CASSQGAGRTLYEQYF.

The chain recombines TRBV28 with TRBJ2-3; TRBD2 is a possible D gene (6 bases). The ends were cut back, 3 bases at V and 2 bases at J, with 9 bases in the middle. The germline CDR1 and CDR2 sequences are MDHEN and SYDVKM. CDR3 length: 14 residues. CDR3 region: CASSLGLTTDTQYF. The CDR3, as DNA: TGTGCCAGCAGTTTGGGACTGACCACAGATACGCAGTATTTT.

The chain uses TRBV11-2 and TRBJ2-4, with D tentatively TRBD1 (6 bases). Between the trimmed V and J ends, which lost 5 bases and 2 bases, there was a span of 13 bases. Germline V lookup: CDR1 SGHAT, CDR2 FQNNGV. This CDR3 has 15 residues. For the CDR3, the DNA is TGTGCCAGCAGCCTTCACAGGGAGACCAAAAACATTCAGTACTTC. This translates into CASSLHRETKNIQYF.

This clone appeared a single time. The rearrangement links TRBV15 to TRBJ2-7; 11 bases are a match to TRBD2. Trimming removed 5 bases from V and 5 bases from J; junction bases left unmatched: 8. Per the germline V gene, CDR1 is LNHNV and CDR2 is YYDKDF (reference sequence). The CDR3 covers 15 residues. The CDR3 bases are TGTGCCACCAGCGTATCCGGGACTAGCGGCGACGAGCAGTACTTC. Translation gives CATSVSGTSGDEQYF. The variable domain in full, completed from reference TRBV15 and TRBJ2-7, reads DAMVIQNPRYQVTQFGKPVTLSCSQTLNHNVMYWYQQKSSQAPKLLFHYYDKDFNNEADTPDNFQSRRPNTSFCFLDIRSPGLGDTAMYLCATSVSGTSGDEQYFGPGTRLTVT.

The chain uses TRBV11-2 and TRBJ2-2; D is possibly TRBD1 (7 bases). V lost 5 bases to trimming and J lost 4 bases, with 11 bases between them. Per germline, CDR1 SGHAT and CDR2 FQNNGV. The CDR3 is 14 residues long. CDR3 loop: CASSRQGGTGELFF. CDR3 DNA: TGTGCCAGCAGCCGACAGGGAGGCACCGGGGAGCTGTTTTTT.

This chain connects TRBV7-3 to TRBJ2-3; D is perhaps TRBD2 (6 bases). Trimming shortened V by 5 bases and J by 7 bases, and 16 bases separated the two germline ends. The CDR3 is made up of 14 amino acids. Germline CDR1 reads SGHTA; CDR2 reads FQGTGA. In DNA form, the CDR3 reads TGTGCCAGCAGCCTACGCGGGGATTGGAATACGCAGTATTTT. This codes for CASSLRGDWNTQYF.

Notes on this clone: Without the conserved terminal phenylalanine or tryptophan, this CDR3 likely stems from a read error. This chain connects TRBV5-1 to TRBJ1-1; weak D call: TRBD1 (6 bases). Germline assignment: CDR1 SGHRS and CDR2 YFSETQ. The CDR3 runs 17 residues. With 0 bases removed from V and 3 bases from J, the gap between germline ends came to 18 bases. CDR3 coding DNA: TGCGCCAGCAGCTTGGGTTTGGGGGGGCCGGGGGACACTGAAGCTTTCCTT. The encoded protein is CASSLGLGGPGDTEAFL.

Comment on this clone: The same CDR3 is also encoded by other DNA sequences in this sample. The chain combines TRBV9 with TRBJ2-5; possible D gene TRBD1, 6 bases. With 0 bases removed from V and 1 base from J, the gap between germline ends came to 7 bases. The CDR3 runs to 14 residues. Germline V gives CDR1 SGDLS, CDR2 YYNGEE. This CDR3 reads CASSVGGLQETQYF. In nucleotides, the CDR3 is TGTGCCAGCAGCGTAGGGGGGCTCCAAGAGACCCAGTACTTC.

V and J are TRBV14 and TRBJ1-3, with a weak D call TRBD1 (6 bases). Germline V gene data show CDR1 as SGHDN and CDR2 as FVKESK. Trimming shortened V by 4 bases and J by 5 bases, and 15 bases separated the two germline ends. The CDR3 has 15 amino acids. The CDR3 nucleotides read TGTGCCAGCAGCCCTACTCGGGGGGCCAGAAACACCATATATTTT. It codes for CASSPTRGARNTIYF.

The chain employs TRBV18 and TRBJ2-5, with a possible D match to TRBD1 (7 bases). Germline CDR1 is KGHSH and CDR2 is LQKENI. The CDR3 length is 15 residues. Trimming shortened V by 1 base and J by 5 bases, and 14 bases separated the two germline ends. CDR3 in DNA: TGTGCCAGCTCACCACTTCAGGGGGGAAGGGAGACCCAGTACTTC. As protein: CASSPLQGGRETQYF.

This rearrangement joins TRBV19 to TRBJ2-4; a weak D match, TRBD1 (6 bases). There are 14 residues in the CDR3. From germline, CDR1 is LNHDA and CDR2 SQIVND (reference sequence). V dropped 6 bases and J dropped 6 bases, with 15 bases sitting between them. CDR3 nucleotides: TGTGCCAGTAGCCCGACAGGATCGGGAAACATTCAGTACTTC. It codes for CASSPTGSGNIQYF.

The rearrangement uses TRBV5-1 and TRBJ2-3; no clear D gene. Germline CDR1 and CDR2: SGHRS and YFSETQ. V was trimmed by 1 base and J by 3 bases, leaving 9 bases between them. The CDR3 runs to 14 residues. CDR3 region: CASSLPGLTDTQYF. In DNA, the CDR3 is TGCGCCAGCAGCTTGCCCGGGTTGACAGATACGCAGTATTTT.

The chain has TRBV25-1 and TRBJ2-1; a possible D gene is TRBD2 (5 bases). The CDR3 totals 13 residues. Trimming removed 0 bases at V and 13 bases at J, with 13 bases between. Germline V gene data show CDR1 as MGHDK and CDR2 as SYGVNS. This CDR3 reads CASSEYGKTEQFF. The DNA of the CDR3 is TGTGCCAGCAGTGAATACGGGAAAACAGAACAGTTCTTC.

V is TRBV5-1 and J is TRBJ2-7; D perhaps matches TRBD1 (6 bases). Germline V gene lookup returns CDR1 SGHRS and CDR2 YFSETQ. V was cut by 4 bases and J by 2 bases, with 16 bases left in between. This CDR3 has 15 amino acids. The CDR3: CASSRGQPATYEQYF. CDR3 nucleotide sequence: TGCGCCAGCAGCAGAGGACAGCCCGCAACCTACGAGCAGTACTTC. Supplemented by reference TRBV5-1 and TRBJ2-7, the full variable domain reads KAGVTQTPRYLIKTRGQQVTLSCSPISGHRSVSWYQQTPGQGLQFLFEYFSETQRNKGNFPGRFSGRQFSNSRSEMNVSTLELGDSALYLCASSRGQPATYEQYFGPGTRLTVT.